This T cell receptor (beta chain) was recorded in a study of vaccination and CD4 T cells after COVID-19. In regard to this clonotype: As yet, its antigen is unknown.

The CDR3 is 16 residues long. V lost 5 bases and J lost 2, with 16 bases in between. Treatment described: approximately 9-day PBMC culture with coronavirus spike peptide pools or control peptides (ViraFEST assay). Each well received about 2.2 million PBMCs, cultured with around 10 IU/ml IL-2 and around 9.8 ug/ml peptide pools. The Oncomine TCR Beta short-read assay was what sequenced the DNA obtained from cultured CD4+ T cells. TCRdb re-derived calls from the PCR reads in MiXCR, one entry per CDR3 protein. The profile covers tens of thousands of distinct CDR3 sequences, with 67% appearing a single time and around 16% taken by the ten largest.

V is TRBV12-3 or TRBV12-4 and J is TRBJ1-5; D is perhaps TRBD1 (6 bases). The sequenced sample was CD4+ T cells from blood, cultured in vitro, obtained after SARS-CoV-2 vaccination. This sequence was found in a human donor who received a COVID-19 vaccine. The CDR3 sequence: CASSLPQGGGNQPQHF. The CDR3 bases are TGTGCCAGCAGTCTGCCACAGGGAGGGGGCAATCAGCCCCAGCATTTT.